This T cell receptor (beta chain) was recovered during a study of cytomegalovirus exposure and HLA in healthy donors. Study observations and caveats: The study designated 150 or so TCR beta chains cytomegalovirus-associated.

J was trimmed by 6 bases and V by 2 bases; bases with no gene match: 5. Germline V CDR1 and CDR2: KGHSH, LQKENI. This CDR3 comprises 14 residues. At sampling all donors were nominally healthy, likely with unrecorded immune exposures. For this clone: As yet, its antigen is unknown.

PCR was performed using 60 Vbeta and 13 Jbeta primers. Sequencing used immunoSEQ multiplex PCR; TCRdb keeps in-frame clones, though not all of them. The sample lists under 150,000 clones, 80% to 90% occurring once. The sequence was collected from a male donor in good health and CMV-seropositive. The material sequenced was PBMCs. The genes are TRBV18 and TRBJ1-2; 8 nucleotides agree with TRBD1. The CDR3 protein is CASSPSRQGNGYTF. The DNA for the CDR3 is TGTGCCAGCTCACCAAGCCGACAGGGGAATGGCTACACCTTC.